A single sample gave rise to the 25 T cell receptor beta chains below, sequenced in a study of tumor-infiltrating lymphocytes in primary liver carcinoma. Total RNA and DNA came together from 20-30 mg of bulk tissue without cell sorting. Total RNA (around 500 ng) served as template for TCR beta cDNA synthesis primed by a constant-region primer. Amplification in three nested multiplex PCR rounds with slightly modified ARM-PCR gave rise to TCR beta libraries. Two initial PCR rounds of around 10 cycles each paired TRBV1-TRBV30 forward primers with a C-beta reverse primer. TCRdb itself ran the multiplex PCR reads through MiXCR, one entry per CDR3 protein. The data hold tens of thousands of distinct CDR3 sequences, with roughly 74% observed a single time. The specimen was tumor-adjacent normal liver tissue. Receptor source: a woman in her twenties or thirties with primary liver carcinoma and hepatitis B virus infection.

This clonotype has only one observation. CDR3 sequence: CASSLVGTSGKETQYF. The CDR3 bases are TGTGCCAGCAGCTTGGTGGGGACTAGCGGGAAGGAGACCCAGTACTTC. The rearrangement joins TRBV5-4 to TRBJ2-5; TRBD2 agrees at 13 bases. Losses at the gene ends were 0 bases for V and 5 bases for J; bases not matched to a gene: 4. The CDR3 runs to 16 residues. CDR1 is SGHNT and CDR2 is YYREEE in the germline V gene (reference sequence).

V gene TRBV5-4 combines with J gene TRBJ2-6; possibly TRBD1 or TRBD2 for D (6 bases each). The CDR3 runs 16 residues. The germline V gene encodes CDR1 SGHNT and CDR2 YYREEE (reference sequence). DNA of the CDR3: TGTGAAAGCAGCTTGGGAGGACAGTCTGGGGCCAACGTCCTGACTTTC. This codes for CESSLGGQSGANVLTF.

This clonotype was seen a single time. This sequence joins TRBV10-3 and TRBJ2-3; 8 bases align to TRBD2. The ends lost 10 bases at V and 1 base at J; junction bases unmatched: 10. Germline loops: CDR1 ENHRY, CDR2 SYGVKD. CDR3 size: 15 residues. CDR3 coding DNA: TGTGCCACTACCAGCGGGAGTCATGGCACAGATACGCAGTATTTT. Translating gives CATTSGSHGTDTQYF.

As concerns this clonotype: The junction and the germline gene differ at one end; a read error may be behind it. The chain joins TRBV7-8 to TRBJ2-1; 7 nucleotides align to TRBD2. The CDR3 is made up of 17 amino acids. CDR1 SGHVS and CDR2 FQNEAQ come from the germline V gene. The CDR3: CANSSRAGAVTYNEQFF. In DNA, the CDR3 is TGTGCCAACAGCTCCCGTGCGGGAGCGGTAACCTACAATGAGCAGTTCTTC.

The rearrangement links TRBV29-1 to TRBJ2-1; D not resolved. Trimming took off 6 bases at V and 7 bases at J, with 13 bases between the two ends. CDR3 size: 12 residues. Per the germline V gene, CDR1 is SQVTM and CDR2 is ANQGSEA. The CDR3 sequence: CSVTTGRNEQFF. DNA of the CDR3: TGCAGCGTGACAACCGGAAGGAATGAGCAGTTCTTC.

The chain combines TRBV13 with TRBJ2-3, with D hard to call. The length of the CDR3 is 13 residues. V dropped 10 bases and J dropped 3 bases, with 14 bases sitting between them. CDR1 is PRHDT, CDR2 FYEKMQ, per germline (reference sequence). CDR3 protein: CAISLGLTDTQYF. The CDR3 nucleotides are TGTGCCATCAGTTTGGGTTTAACAGATACGCAGTATTTT. Based on the CDR3 plus reference TRBV13 and TRBJ2-3, the full variable domain is AAGVIQSPRHLIKEKRETATLKCYPIPRHDTVYWYQQGPGQDPQFLISFYEKMQSDKGSIPDRFSAQQFSDYHSELNMSSLELGDSALYFCAISLGLTDTQYFGPGTRLTVL.

On this clonotype itself: A much larger clone lies a single base off, so this may be a read error. The chain recombines TRBV7-3 with TRBJ2-2; D call uncertain. CDR1 is SGHTA and CDR2 is FQGTGA in the germline V gene. There are 14 residues in the CDR3. The CDR3 loop reads CACSPGPLDGELFF. The CDR3 coding sequence is TGTGCCTGCAGCCCGGGTCCCTTGGACGGGGAGCTGTTTTTT.

A word on this clonotype: Without the conserved terminal phenylalanine or tryptophan, this CDR3 likely stems from a read error. CDR3 bases: TGTACCAGCAGAGTAACTAGCGGGAGACAAAATGAGCAGTTCTTA. Translating it yields CTSRVTSGRQNEQFL. The V and J genes are TRBV6-5 and TRBJ2-1; 11 bases map to TRBD2. The CDR3 covers 15 residues. Germline V gives CDR1 MNHEY, CDR2 SVGAGI.

The DNA for the CDR3 is TGTGCCAGCAGCCATGGACAGCAAACCTTACGTCCACCCCTCCACTTT. This sequence encodes CASSHGQQTLRPPLHF. V usage is TRBV4-2 and J usage is TRBJ1-6; a weak D match, TRBD1 (6 bases). The germline gives CDR1 LGHNA, CDR2 YNFKEQ. Trimming cost V 3 bases and J 11 bases, with 20 bases left between them. The CDR3 has 16 amino acids.

For this clonotype: Sequence at one end of the junction differs from germline and may be a read error. The V call is TRBV11-2, the J call TRBJ2-7; perhaps D is TRBD1 or TRBD2 (5 bases each). The CDR3 runs 17 residues. Germline loops: CDR1 SGHAT, CDR2 FQNNGV. The DNA for the CDR3 is TGTACCAGCAGTATCACAGGAGGTGGCTCTTGGACCTACAAGCAGTACTTC. Translation gives CTSSITGGGSWTYKQYF.

About this clonotype itself: With a much larger clone just one base away, this may be a read error. The gene calls are TRBV10-3 and TRBJ2-7; D may be TRBD2 (5 bases). The length of the CDR3 is 13 residues. CDR1 is ENHRY, CDR2 SYGVKD, per germline. With 7 bases removed from V and 6 bases from J, the gap between germline ends came to 16 bases. CDR3: CAIKPVGAGEQYF. The CDR3 region has the DNA TGTGCCATCAAACCAGTGGGAGCAGGCGAGCAGTACTTC.

Concerning this clonotype: The junction shows a germline mismatch at one end, possibly a read error. V usage is TRBV12-3 or TRBV12-4 and J usage is TRBJ1-4; tentatively, D is TRBD1 (5 bases). This CDR3 region has 14 residues. CDR3: CANSKTEQGERLVF. The CDR3 bases are TGTGCCAACAGCAAGACGGAGCAGGGTGAAAGACTGGTTTTT.

This sequence joins TRBV13 and TRBJ2-5, with TRBD1 as a possible D gene (6 bases). Trimming shortened V by 10 bases and J by 3 bases, and 15 bases separated the two germline ends. This CDR3 is 13 amino acids long. Germline V lookup: CDR1 PRHDT, CDR2 FYEKMQ (reference sequence). The CDR3, as DNA: TGTGCCACCAGTTTAGAGGGGGAAGAGACCCAGTACTTC. The encoded protein is CATSLEGEETQYF.

As concerns this clonotype: A read error may produce the germline difference seen at one junction end. The chain recombines TRBV5-6 with TRBJ2-7; D possibly corresponds to TRBD2 (6 bases). CDR3 size: 17 residues. Per the germline V gene, CDR1 is SGHDT and CDR2 is YYEEEE. As DNA, the CDR3 is TGTGCCAGCAGCCGGCCCTTTTCCCGGGAGCCCTCCTACGAGCAGTATTTC. This gives the protein CASSRPFSREPSYEQYF. Looking up the rest from reference TRBV5-6 and TRBJ2-7 gives the full variable domain: DAGVTQSPTHLIKTRGQQVTLRCSPKSGHDTVSWYQQALGQGPQFIFQYYEEEERQRGNFPDRFSGHQFPNYSSELNVNALLLGDSALYLCASSRPFSREPSYEQYFGPGTRLTVT.

In the case of this clonotype: A junction end diverges from the germline sequence, so it may reflect a read error. The chain is built from TRBV6-5 and TRBJ1-5; D remains ambiguous. The CDR3 contains 14 residues. Germline loops: CDR1 MNHEY, CDR2 SVGAGI. CDR3 coding DNA: TGTACCAGTAGTTATTCGACGGAGGGTCAGCCCCAGCATTTT. Protein sequence: CTSSYSTEGQPQHF.

This chain connects TRBV29-1 to TRBJ2-2, with 7 bases identical to TRBD2. The junction had 5 bases not matched to a gene; V was cut back by 4 bases and J by 6 bases. Germline-derived CDR1 and CDR2 are SQVTM and ANQGSEA. The length of the CDR3 is 13 residues. CDR3 sequence: CSVVPAGPGELFF. The CDR3 nucleotides read TGCAGCGTTGTCCCAGCGGGACCCGGGGAGCTGTTTTTT.

The chain has TRBV7-9 and TRBJ2-7; D not resolved. Germline CDR1 SEHNR, CDR2 FQNEAQ (reference sequence). The CDR3 contains 14 residues. The V gene lost 9 bases and the J gene lost 3 bases, with 18 bases spanning the gap. The CDR3 coding sequence is TGTGCCAGTAGCCTCCAGACTCACCGCTACGAGCAGTACTTC. It specifies CASSLQTHRYEQYF.

This sequence joins TRBV2 and TRBJ2-2; D unclear. The V gene lost 2 bases and the J gene lost 9 bases, with 19 bases spanning the gap. The CDR3 loop spans 16 amino acids. Germline V gene sequence: CDR1 SNHLY, CDR2 FYNNEI. As DNA, the CDR3 is TGTGCCAGCAGTGAAATGGGATATAAAGGTACCTGGGAGCTGTTTTTT. It is translated as CASSEMGYKGTWELFF.

The table lists this clonotype with many counts. V usage is TRBV5-4 and J usage is TRBJ2-2; D is perhaps TRBD1 (6 bases). Germline CDR1 and CDR2: SGHNT and YYREEE (reference sequence). Trimming removed 1 base at V and 2 bases at J, with 12 bases between. This CDR3 is 16 amino acids long. DNA for the CDR3: TGTGCCAGCAGCTTGCTTTACGGGACAAACACCGGGGAGCTGTTTTTT. It specifies CASSLLYGTNTGELFF.

A remark on this clonotype: Given the absence of the conserved phenylalanine or tryptophan at the CDR3 end, a read error is likely. The chain is built from TRBV11-2 and TRBJ2-3; 8 bases match TRBD2. CDR1 SGHAT and CDR2 FQNNGV come from the germline V gene. The CDR3 totals 17 residues. The chain's CDR3 is CACSHRGSGSLADTQYH. Here the CDR3 DNA reads TGTGCCTGCAGCCATCGAGGGAGCGGGAGCCTCGCAGATACGCAGTATCAT.

The chain links TRBV11-2 to TRBJ1-1; 8 nucleotides match TRBD1. The CDR3 length is 14 residues. Germline loops: CDR1 SGHAT, CDR2 FQNNGV. V lost 8 bases to trimming and J lost 6 bases; unmatched junction nucleotides: 11. CDR3 residues: CASEYTGGKAEAFF. As DNA, the CDR3 is TGTGCCAGCGAATATACAGGGGGGAAGGCTGAAGCTTTCTTT.

The chain carries TRBV6-1 and TRBJ2-5, with D hard to call. This CDR3 has 12 amino acids. V lost 6 bases and J lost 2, with 7 bases in between. CDR1 is MNHNS, CDR2 SASEGT, per germline. The CDR3 protein is CASRKRQETQYF. For the CDR3, the DNA is TGTGCCAGCAGGAAGAGACAAGAGACCCAGTACTTC.

A note on this clonotype: The junction and the germline gene differ at one end; a read error may be behind it. The V gene is TRBV5-6, the J gene TRBJ2-2, with D perhaps matching TRBD2 (6 bases). The CDR3 has 16 residues. In germline, CDR1 is SGHDT, CDR2 YYEEEE. The CDR3 is CASSIWVDADTGGLFF. DNA for the CDR3: TGTGCCAGCAGCATTTGGGTGGATGCGGACACCGGGGGGCTGTTTTTT.

This clonotype was seen once. Germline is not matched at one junction end, which may reflect a read error. V is TRBV11-2 and J is TRBJ1-1; D gene ambiguous. Germline V CDR1 and CDR2: SGHAT, FQNNGV. The CDR3 has 13 amino acids. The CDR3 DNA sequence: TGTGCCAGCAGGTTAGAACAGAGGACGGACGCTTTCTTT. It specifies CASRLEQRTDAFF.

This clonotype was seen a single time. The CDR3 end shows no conserved phenylalanine or tryptophan, and so a read error is likely. The chain has TRBV11-1 and TRBJ2-7; a weak D match, TRBD2 (5 bases). Germline values: CDR1 SGHAT, CDR2 FQDESV (reference sequence). CDR3 length: 14 amino acids. CDR3 DNA: TGTGCAAGCAGCTTAGCGACGGCCTCCAACGAGCAGTACTTA. Its translation: CASSLATASNEQYL.